The rows below give T cell receptor beta chains drawn from one sample of a study of cytomegalovirus exposure and HLA in healthy donors. TCRdb's table, derived via immunoSEQ multiplex PCR, lists solely in-frame clones and lacks some. The sample lists 180,000 or so clones; approximately 80% were seen once. Sequencing was performed on PBMCs. Receptors originate from a woman between 45 and 65 years old in good health and CMV-seropositive. CDR3s include the opening cysteine and the closing phenylalanine or tryptophan. D genes are given only for firm matches. For some rows the clone size is stated as once, few or many, or as a class when expanded; others skip it.

J,V,length,D,size,DNA,CDR3
TRBJ1-2,TRBV28,16,TRBD1,NA,TGTGCCAGCAGTCCAAACCGGGACAGGGTAGGCTATGGCTACACCTTC,CASSPNRDRVGYGYTF
TRBJ2-1,TRBV7-2,16,TRBD2,once,TGTGCCAGCAGCTTAGCGACTAGCGGGGGCTACAATGAGCAGTTCTTC,CASSLATSGGYNEQFF
TRBJ1-2,TRBV29-1,15,TRBD1,once,TGCAGCGTTGAAGTACGGACAGGGTTTAACTATGGCTACACCTTC,CSVEVRTGFNYGYTF
TRBJ2-7,TRBV28,14,NA,once,TGTGCCAGCAGTCCGCGACGGCTGATCGGGGAGCAGTACTTC,CASSPRRLIGEQYF
TRBJ1-1,TRBV19,15,NA,NA,TGTGCCAGTAGTAAGTCCAGGGGCGAGAACACTGAAGCTTTCTTT,CASSKSRGENTEAFF
TRBJ1-4,TRBV27,15,NA,NA,TGTGCCAGCAGTTTAGACAGGCAGCACTTTAAAAAACTGTTTTTT,CASSLDRQHFKKLFF
TRBJ1-5,TRBV11-2,16,TRBD1,few,TGTGCCAGCAGCTTAGCTCCGACAGGGGGGGGTCAGCCCCAGCATTTT,CASSLAPTGGGQPQHF
TRBJ1-1,TRBV6-1,14,NA,NA,TGTGCCAGCAGCCAACAGACCTCGAACACTGAAGCTTTCTTT,CASSQQTSNTEAFF
TRBJ2-6,TRBV7-9,18,TRBD1,NA,TGTGCCAGCAGCCTAGAGGGGGCGTTAATCTCTGGGGCCAACGTCCTGACTTTC,CASSLEGALISGANVLTF
TRBJ2-5,TRBV30,15,TRBD1,NA,TGTGCCTGGAGCACCGGGACAGGGCCTCAAGAGACCCAGTACTTC,CAWSTGTGPQETQYF
TRBJ1-6,TRBV10-2,13,NA,NA,TGCGCCAGCGGGGCTGATACTCACGGGGGACGCCACTTT,CASGADTHGGRHF
TRBJ1-1,TRBV6-1,12,NA,NA,TGTGCCAGCAACAACAGGGACCCTGAAGCTTTCTTT,CASNNRDPEAFF
TRBJ1-3,TRBV4-3,17,NA,NA,TGCGCCAGCAGCCGGTCAAACGACTTCAGCTCTGGAAACACCATATATTTT,CASSRSNDFSSGNTIYF
TRBJ2-7,TRBV7-7,15,NA,NA,TGTGCTAGCAGCTTAGGTTACGCGGGCGACTACGAGCAGTACTTC,CASSLGYAGDYEQYF
TRBJ2-3,TRBV30,13,TRBD2,NA,TGTGCCTGGACTAGCGGGGGGCCAGATACGCAGTATTTT,CAWTSGGPDTQYF
TRBJ2-2,TRBV19,13,NA,NA,TGTGCCAGTAGTATCGGAGGCACCGGGGAGCTGTTTTTT,CASSIGGTGELFF
TRBJ2-2,TRBV7-2,15,NA,NA,TGTGCCAGCAGCACTCACAGGGGGGGCACCGGGGAGCTGTTTTTT,CASSTHRGGTGELFF
TRBJ1-6,TRBV7-2,16,NA,once,TGTGCCAGCAGCCCCGCTTCGACAGATCTTAATTCACCCCTCCACTTT,CASSPASTDLNSPLHF
TRBJ2-1,TRBV7-3,12,NA,NA,TGTGCCAGCAGTTCCGGTGGCAATGAGCAGTTCTTC,CASSSGGNEQFF
TRBJ2-1,TRBV4-3,15,NA,once,TGCGCCAGCAGCCAAGGGGGGGAGCCCTACAATGAGCAGTTCTTC,CASSQGGEPYNEQFF
TRBJ2-1,TRBV25-1,12,NA,NA,TGTGCCAGCAGTGATGGCGGAAATGAGCAGTTCTTC,CASSDGGNEQFF
TRBJ2-1,TRBV4-1,12,NA,NA,TGCGCCAGCAGCCAAGTTAGTGATGAGCAGTTCTTC,CASSQVSDEQFF
TRBJ2-2,TRBV6-5,14,NA,NA,TGTGCCAGCAAGGGGACAAGGAACACCGGGGAGCTGTTTTTT,CASKGTRNTGELFF
TRBJ2-1,TRBV5-4,19,TRBD2,NA,TGTGCCAGCAGCGGAGGGACTACACGTGGGGGGGGCTCCTACAATGAGCAGTTCTTC,CASSGGTTRGGGSYNEQFF
TRBJ2-1,TRBV29-1,12,NA,few,TGCAGCGTTGAGGTGGGGGCGGGTGAGCAGTTCTTC,CSVEVGAGEQFF
TRBJ2-4,TRBV29-1,13,NA,NA,TGCAGCGTCGTAAACAGGGAAATGGACATTCAGTACTTC,CSVVNREMDIQYF
TRBJ2-5,TRBV6-1,13,TRBD1,NA,TGTGCCAGCAGTGAATGGACAGGGAGGTTCCAGTACTTC,CASSEWTGRFQYF
TRBJ1-3,TRBV7-2,16,NA,once,TGTGCCAGCAGCTTATACAGTCTAGGGGGTATAGACACCATATATTTT,CASSLYSLGGIDTIYF
TRBJ1-6,TRBV4-2,17,TRBD1,NA,TGTGCCAGCAGCCAAGTTGGGGGACAGGATCTTAATTCACCCCTCCACTTT,CASSQVGGQDLNSPLHF